The 14 T cell receptor beta chains presented below share a single source sample, sequenced in a study of technical replicates of blood from a handful of donors. The table came from immunoSEQ multiplex PCR; TCRdb's copy has only in-frame clones and leaves some out. The top ten clones hold 0.36% of a sample with nearly 95,000 clones, 90% to 97% of them seen once. The sample taken for sequencing was T cells isolated from PBMCs. Receptors originate from a human donor in good health.

This clone was counted once. CDR3 coding DNA: TGTGCCAGCAGCTTGTCGCGACAGGGGGACACTGAAGCTTTCTTT. Residues: CASSLSRQGDTEAFF. V is TRBV7-6 and J is TRBJ1-1; 9 bases agree with TRBD1. The trim removed 3 bases at V and 3 bases at J, leaving 5 bases unmatched. The V gene's germline CDR1 is SGHVS and CDR2 FNYEAQ. CDR3 length: 15 residues.

This chain uses TRBV5-4 with TRBJ2-1; D gene ambiguous. CDR3 length: 15 amino acids. Trimming removed 0 bases at V and 6 bases at J, with 13 bases between. Per the germline V gene, CDR1 is SGHNT and CDR2 is YYREEE (reference sequence). The CDR3 DNA reads TGTGCCAGCAGCTTGGGACCGTCCGCGGCCAATGAGCAGTTCTTC. It encodes CASSLGPSAANEQFF.

V and J are TRBV15 and TRBJ2-1; 7 bases align to TRBD2. This CDR3 is built from 15 residues. CDR1 and CDR2 (germline): LNHNV, YYDKDF (reference sequence). Trimming took 1 base from V and 9 from J; bases not matched to a gene: 9. DNA for the CDR3: TGTGCCACCAGCAGAGTAGGAGGCGGGAGAGGTGAGCAGTTCTTC. Translation: CATSRVGGGRGEQFF.

This clone appeared once. V and J are TRBV27 and TRBJ1-5; 7 positions agree with TRBD1. Losses at the gene ends were 4 bases for V and 2 bases for J; bases not matched to a gene: 8. The CDR3 has 16 amino acids. The germline V gene encodes CDR1 MNHEY and CDR2 SMNVEV (reference sequence). CDR3 residues: CASSSYRGEGNQPQHF. The CDR3 DNA is TGTGCCAGCAGTTCCTACAGGGGAGAGGGCAATCAGCCCCAGCATTTT.

This clone has only one observation. The V call is TRBV18, the J call TRBJ2-1; a weak D match, TRBD2 (7 bases). The germline V gene encodes CDR1 KGHSH and CDR2 LQKENI. The CDR3 is made up of 15 amino acids. V was cut by 3 bases and J by 6 bases, with 15 bases left in between. This CDR3 is CASSPTRGGANEQFF. CDR3 coding DNA: TGTGCCAGCTCACCTACCAGGGGAGGGGCCAATGAGCAGTTCTTC.

The chain recombines TRBV18 with TRBJ2-1; 11 bases fit TRBD2. The CDR3 totals 15 residues. Per the germline V gene, CDR1 is KGHSH and CDR2 is LQKENI. V dropped 3 bases and J dropped 8; count of bases not matched to a gene: 6. CDR3 sequence reads: CASSPGLAEVDEQFF. CDR3 DNA sequence: TGTGCCAGCTCACCGGGACTAGCGGAGGTGGATGAGCAGTTCTTC.

The gene calls are TRBV7-2 and TRBJ2-5, with D possibly TRBD2 on 5 matching bases. The germline gives CDR1 SGHTA, CDR2 FQGNSA. The CDR3 runs 13 residues. The ends were cut back, 5 bases at V and 4 bases at J, with 11 bases in the middle. The CDR3 reads CASSRGYLETQYF. The CDR3 region has the DNA TGTGCCAGCAGCCGAGGGTATTTAGAGACCCAGTACTTC.

In DNA, the CDR3 is TGTGCCAGCAGCTTAGGGGACAGCTATGGCTACACCTTC. It yields the protein CASSLGDSYGYTF. The chain is built from TRBV5-6 and TRBJ1-2, with TRBD1 identical over 7 bases. CDR3 size: 13 residues. Trimming cost V 2 bases and J 4 bases; bases outside gene matches: 2. Germline V CDR1 and CDR2: SGHDT, YYEEEE.

V usage is TRBV30 and J usage is TRBJ1-2, with 7 positions matching TRBD1. This CDR3 has 14 residues. Trimming at V came to 2 bases and at J to 4 bases, leaving 7 bases not matched to a gene. Germline CDR1 and CDR2: GTSNPN and SVGIG (reference sequence). The CDR3 loop reads CAWSRTGQSYGYTF. In DNA form, the CDR3 reads TGTGCCTGGAGTAGAACGGGACAGAGCTATGGCTACACCTTC.

The J gene is TRBJ1-1, the V gene TRBV7-9; D is undetermined. CDR3 length equals 14 residues. CDR1 is SEHNR and CDR2 is FQNEAQ in the germline V gene (reference sequence). V dropped 3 bases and J dropped 6 bases, with 14 bases sitting between them. The CDR3 coding sequence is TGTGCCAGCAGCTTGGCTGGGCGTGGCGCTGAAGCTTTCTTT. Translating gives CASSLAGRGAEAFF.

V and J are TRBV7-2 and TRBJ2-1, with 12 bases fitting TRBD2. The germline V gene has CDR1 SGHTA and CDR2 FQGNSA. The V segment lost 2 bases and the J segment 5 bases; nucleotides outside the gene matches: 7. The CDR3 length is 17 residues. The CDR3 coding sequence is TGTGCCAGCAGCTTAAAGCCTAGCGGGAGGGGTAACAATGAGCAGTTCTTC. Translating it yields CASSLKPSGRGNNEQFF. Complete variable domain (other parts from reference TRBV7-2 and TRBJ2-1): GAGVSQSPSNKVTEKGKDVELRCDPISGHTALYWYRQSLGQGLEFLIYFQGNSAPDKSGLPSDRFSAERTGGSVSTLTIQRTQQEDSAVYLCASSLKPSGRGNNEQFFGPGTRLTVL.

This chain connects TRBV6-5 to TRBJ2-1, with D uncertain. The CDR3 extends over 16 amino acids. The germline V gene has CDR1 MNHEY and CDR2 SVGAGI. V was cut by 0 bases and J by 0 bases, with 9 bases left in between. This chain's CDR3 is CASSYSWASSYNEQFF. The CDR3 nucleotides are TGTGCCAGCAGTTACTCCTGGGCGAGCTCCTACAATGAGCAGTTCTTC.

J is TRBJ2-1 and V is TRBV15; 14 bases are a match to TRBD2. Germline V lookup: CDR1 LNHNV, CDR2 YYDKDF (reference sequence). The CDR3 extends over 14 amino acids. Trimming removed 3 bases from V and 8 bases from J; junction bases left unmatched: 0. CDR3 nucleotide sequence: TGTGCCACCAGCAGGACTAGCGGGAGGGATGAGCAGTTCTTC. Its translation: CATSRTSGRDEQFF. The entire variable domain, with the rest obtained from reference TRBV15 and TRBJ2-1, is as follows: DAMVIQNPRYQVTQFGKPVTLSCSQTLNHNVMYWYQQKSSQAPKLLFHYYDKDFNNEADTPDNFQSRRPNTSFCFLDIRSPGLGDTAMYLCATSRTSGRDEQFFGPGTRLTVL.

The rearrangement links TRBV4-1 to TRBJ2-5, with a tentative D call TRBD2 (6 bases). The CDR3 is 15 residues long. Trimming removed 4 bases from V and 5 bases from J, with 17 bases in between. The germline CDR1 and CDR2 sequences are MGHRA and YSYEKL. The CDR3 loop is CASSRLSRGGETQYF. The CDR3 DNA is TGCGCCAGCAGCCGACTATCTCGCGGAGGGGAGACCCAGTACTTC.